This T cell receptor (beta chain) is from a study of cytomegalovirus exposure and HLA in healthy donors. The PCR used 60 Vbeta and 13 Jbeta primers. Original methodology: Among the unique TCR beta chains that a later analysis counted, around 82 million in all, 10 million to 13 million were shared. Only in-frame clones appear in the TCRdb table, and some are missing; sequencing was by immunoSEQ multiplex PCR. For V, J and clone size, that table is used; D and trimming come from the DNA. The sample has roughly 110,000 clones, roughly two thirds seen once. Findings of the study overall: Per published accounts, TCR beta sequences correctly predicted the HLA-A and HLA-B alleles of most subjects. The study carried out a later analysis of TCR beta sequences. It associated 16,951 of them with specific HLA alleles at a false discovery rate of 0.05. In an earlier analysis, in some 600 donors, most V segments appeared productive either ~87% or ~30% of the time.

CDR3 length: 13 amino acids. Germline V gene data show CDR1 as MNHEY and CDR2 as SMNVEV (reference sequence). Losses at the gene ends were 3 bases for V and 9 bases for J; bases not matched to a gene: 6. As concerns this clone: Its matching antigen is unknown.

The sequence derives from a female donor in good health and CMV-seronegative. Input material: PBMCs. V usage is TRBV27 and J usage is TRBJ2-5, with 8 nucleotides matching TRBD2. For the CDR3, the DNA is TGTGCCAGCAGTTTCAGGCTGCGGGAGGCCCAGTACTTC. Protein sequence: CASSFRLREAQYF.